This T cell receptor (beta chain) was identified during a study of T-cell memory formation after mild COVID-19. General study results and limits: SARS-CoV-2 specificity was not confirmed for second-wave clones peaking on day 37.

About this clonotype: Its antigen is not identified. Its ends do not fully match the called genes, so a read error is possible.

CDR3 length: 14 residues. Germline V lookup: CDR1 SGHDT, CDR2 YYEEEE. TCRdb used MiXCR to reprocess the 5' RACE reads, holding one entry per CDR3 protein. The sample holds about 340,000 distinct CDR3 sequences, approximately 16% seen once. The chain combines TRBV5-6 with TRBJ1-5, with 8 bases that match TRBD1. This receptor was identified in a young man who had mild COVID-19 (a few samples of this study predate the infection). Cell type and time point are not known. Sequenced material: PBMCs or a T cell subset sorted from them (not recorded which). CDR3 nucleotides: TGTGACAGCCGGAGACAGGGGCAAGGACAGCCCCAGCATTTT. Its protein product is CDSRRQGQGQPQHF.